This entry describes one TCR beta chain. The record originates from a study of shared clonotypes between healthy human individuals. The naive CD8 fraction comprised CD45RO-negative cells positively selected for CCR7 and excluded terminally differentiated effector memory CD45RA+ cells. Using immunoSEQ multiplex PCR, the repertoire was profiled, and TCRdb retains in-frame clones only, with some absent. The data hold hundreds of thousands of clones, with roughly 95% observed a single time. The clonotype was recovered from a woman aged 25 to 45 in good health. Sequenced: naive CD8+ T cells sorted from blood.

The CDR3 protein is CATQGPNEQFF. In DNA, the CDR3 is TGTGCCACCCAGGGCCCCAATGAGCAGTTCTTC. The chain combines TRBV7-9 with TRBJ2-1; tentative D call: TRBD1 (5 bases). CDR3 size: 11 residues. V shed 10 bases and J shed 6 bases, with 10 bases lying between them. The germline V gene has CDR1 SEHNR and CDR2 FQNEAQ (reference sequence). Looking up the rest from reference TRBV7-9 and TRBJ2-1 gives the full variable domain: DTGVSQNPRHKITKRGQNVTFRCDPISEHNRLYWYRQTLGQGPEFLTYFQNEAQLEKSRLLSDRFSAERPKGSFSTLEIQRTEQGDSAMYLCATQGPNEQFFGPGTRLTVL.